A selection of T cell receptor beta chains follows, all from one sample in a study of T cell repertoires in cytomegalovirus infection. TCRdb re-called the reads with MiXCR, one entry per CDR3 protein. The repertoire holds 380,000 or so distinct CDR3 sequences, about 35% seen once, with around an eighth in the top ten. No antigen has been assigned to these receptors. Material: cultured PBMCs, obtained from culture after CMV antigen stimulation. The receptors shown here come from a human donor in good health (CMV status not recorded). Some clones in this sample may be carry-over from other donors' samples. Both conserved end residues are part of each CDR3. D genes are given only for firm matches. Not every row has a clone size; where given, it reads once, few, many or a size class.

D gene: -; J gene: TRBJ1-3; clone size: -; V gene: TRBV7-2; CDR3 DNA: TGTGCCAGCAGCCCTGCTAAGGGGGCTGGAAACACCATATATTTT; CDR3 protein: CASSPAKGAGNTIYF
D gene: -; J gene: TRBJ2-1; clone size: -; V gene: TRBV7-2; CDR3 DNA: TGTGCCAGCAGCTTAGAGGCGGAATTACACAATGAGCAGTTCTTC; CDR3 protein: CASSLEAELHNEQFF
D gene: -; J gene: TRBJ2-7; clone size: -; V gene: TRBV7-4; CDR3 DNA: TGTGTCAGCAGCGCCTACTACGAGCAGTACTTC; CDR3 protein: CVSSAYYEQYF
D gene: TRBD1; J gene: TRBJ1-2; clone size: -; V gene: TRBV5-4; CDR3 DNA: TGTGCCAGCAGCCCCGACAGGGGGCTTGGCTACACCTTC; CDR3 protein: CASSPDRGLGYTF
D gene: TRBD1; J gene: TRBJ1-1; clone size: -; V gene: TRBV6-2/TRBV6-3; CDR3 DNA: TGTGCCAGCAGTGTCCAGGGACAGCCGAACACTGAAGCTTTCTTT; CDR3 protein: CASSVQGQPNTEAFF
D gene: TRBD1; J gene: TRBJ1-2; clone size: few; V gene: TRBV27; CDR3 DNA: TGTGCCAGCAGTCGCTCCGGGACAGCGCTTTCTCTCTACACCTTC; CDR3 protein: CASSRSGTALSLYTF
D gene: TRBD2; J gene: TRBJ2-7; clone size: few; V gene: TRBV4-1; CDR3 DNA: TGCGCCAGCAGCCAACTCACCTTACTAGCGGGAGGAACTCATGAGCAGTACTTC; CDR3 protein: CASSQLTLLAGGTHEQYF
D gene: TRBD1; J gene: TRBJ2-1; clone size: -; V gene: TRBV6-1; CDR3 DNA: TGTGCCACGAAAAGGGACAGGGTCCCCTACAATGAGCAGTTCTTC; CDR3 protein: CATKRDRVPYNEQFF
D gene: TRBD2; J gene: TRBJ2-5; clone size: few; V gene: TRBV10-3; CDR3 DNA: TGTGCCATCAGTGACGGGGGGAGGGAGACCCAGTACTTC; CDR3 protein: CAISDGGRETQYF
D gene: TRBD1; J gene: TRBJ2-7; clone size: once; V gene: TRBV7-2; CDR3 DNA: TGTGCCAGCAGCCCTAACAGGGGGCCCGACGAGCAGTACTTC; CDR3 protein: CASSPNRGPDEQYF
D gene: -; J gene: TRBJ2-1; clone size: few; V gene: TRBV19; CDR3 DNA: TGTGCCACACGGGGTAGCGGAAGGGACTCCTACAATGAGCAGTTCTTC; CDR3 protein: CATRGSGRDSYNEQFF
D gene: -; J gene: TRBJ2-1; clone size: few; V gene: TRBV7-2; CDR3 DNA: TGTGCCAGCACTTTAGGGAGTTCCTTGGAAAATGAGCAGTTCTTC; CDR3 protein: CASTLGSSLENEQFF
D gene: -; J gene: TRBJ1-1; clone size: -; V gene: TRBV4-1; CDR3 DNA: TGCGCCAGCAGCCAAGACCGAAGGGCCACTGAAGCTTTCTTT; CDR3 protein: CASSQDRRATEAFF
D gene: TRBD2; J gene: TRBJ2-7; clone size: -; V gene: TRBV4-1; CDR3 DNA: TGCGCCAGCAGCGCCTTGCCGGGACTAGCGGCCTACGAGCAGTACTTC; CDR3 protein: CASSALPGLAAYEQYF
D gene: TRBD2; J gene: TRBJ2-2; clone size: few; V gene: TRBV4-2; CDR3 DNA: TGTGCCAGCAGCCGGGACGGGACTAGCGGGAGTATAACCGGGGAGCTGTTTTTT; CDR3 protein: CASSRDGTSGSITGELFF
D gene: TRBD1; J gene: TRBJ1-3; clone size: -; V gene: TRBV29-1; CDR3 DNA: TGCAGCGGACGACAGGGTCGCTCGGGAAACACCATATATTTT; CDR3 protein: CSGRQGRSGNTIYF
D gene: TRBD1; J gene: TRBJ1-2; clone size: -; V gene: TRBV4-1; CDR3 DNA: TGTGCCAGCAGCCACCCGGGACAGGGGGCAGAGGGCTATGGCTACACCTTC; CDR3 protein: CASSHPGQGAEGYGYTF
D gene: -; J gene: TRBJ2-3; clone size: -; V gene: TRBV25-1; CDR3 DNA: TGTGCCAGACAGGGTGGAGGCACAGATACGCAGTATTTT; CDR3 protein: CARQGGGTDTQYF
D gene: TRBD1; J gene: TRBJ2-1; clone size: -; V gene: TRBV7-6; CDR3 DNA: TGTGCCAGCAGCTTAGAGGGACAGGGGGCAAACAATGAGCAGTTCTTC; CDR3 protein: CASSLEGQGANNEQFF
D gene: -; J gene: TRBJ2-1; clone size: -; V gene: TRBV12-3/TRBV12-4; CDR3 DNA: TGTGCCAGCAGTTTAGACTCTACGGATGAGCAGTTCTTC; CDR3 protein: CASSLDSTDEQFF
D gene: -; J gene: TRBJ2-1; clone size: few; V gene: TRBV7-2; CDR3 DNA: TGTGCCAGCAGCTTGACTAGTAGGCAGTTCTTC; CDR3 protein: CASSLTSRQFF
D gene: -; J gene: TRBJ1-5; clone size: once; V gene: TRBV5-6; CDR3 DNA: TGTGCCAGCAGCTTTAAATTTAACAGCGGTCAGGGGCCCCAGCATTTT; CDR3 protein: CASSFKFNSGQGPQHF
D gene: -; J gene: TRBJ2-7; clone size: -; V gene: TRBV5-6; CDR3 DNA: TGTGCCAGCAGCTGGACCAGGGTCCACGAGCAGTACTTC; CDR3 protein: CASSWTRVHEQYF
D gene: TRBD1; J gene: TRBJ1-2; clone size: -; V gene: TRBV7-2; CDR3 DNA: TGTGTCAGCAGCGAGGACAGGGCCTATGGCTACACCTTC; CDR3 protein: CVSSEDRAYGYTF
D gene: TRBD1; J gene: TRBJ1-4; clone size: -; V gene: TRBV5-5; CDR3 DNA: TGTGCCAGCAGCGATGGGACAGGAAAAAGGGGGCTGTTTTTT; CDR3 protein: CASSDGTGKRGLFF
D gene: -; J gene: TRBJ1-6; clone size: -; V gene: TRBV7-3; CDR3 DNA: TGTGCCAGCAGCTTAGGTTCCGGGCAGGATTCACCCCTCCACTTT; CDR3 protein: CASSLGSGQDSPLHF
D gene: -; J gene: TRBJ2-5; clone size: few; V gene: TRBV4-1; CDR3 DNA: TGCGCCAGCAGCCCCCCGTTTGCGAGCTCCCCCGAGACCCAGTACTTC; CDR3 protein: CASSPPFASSPETQYF
D gene: -; J gene: TRBJ1-5; clone size: few; V gene: TRBV7-2; CDR3 DNA: TGTGCCAGCAGCTTATTGGGGGAGGAAGGGCGTCAGCCCCAGCATTTT; CDR3 protein: CASSLLGEEGRQPQHF
D gene: -; J gene: TRBJ2-6; clone size: -; V gene: TRBV7-2; CDR3 DNA: TGTGCCAGCAGCTTGAGGACAGTCTCTGGGGCCAACGTCCTGACTTTC; CDR3 protein: CASSLRTVSGANVLTF
D gene: -; J gene: TRBJ2-1; clone size: once; V gene: TRBV7-3; CDR3 DNA: TGTGCCAGCAGCTTGGGCGGGACCAATGAGCAGTTCTTC; CDR3 protein: CASSLGGTNEQFF
D gene: -; J gene: TRBJ2-7; clone size: once; V gene: TRBV27; CDR3 DNA: TGTGCCAGCAGTTTATCAGTAGGGACACTCACCTACGAGCAGTACTTC; CDR3 protein: CASSLSVGTLTYEQYF
D gene: -; J gene: TRBJ2-1; clone size: -; V gene: TRBV6-5; CDR3 DNA: TGTGCCAGCAGTAGAACTTGGGGTAATGAGCAGTTCTTC; CDR3 protein: CASSRTWGNEQFF
D gene: -; J gene: TRBJ2-1; clone size: -; V gene: TRBV5-1; CDR3 DNA: TGCGCCAGCAGCTTGTTGGGGCGGGCCTCCTACAATGAGCAGTTCTTC; CDR3 protein: CASSLLGRASYNEQFF
D gene: -; J gene: TRBJ1-6; clone size: -; V gene: TRBV7-9; CDR3 DNA: TGTGCCAGCAGCTTAATGGGGGAGGTGAAACCCCTCCACTTT; CDR3 protein: CASSLMGEVKPLHF
D gene: TRBD2; J gene: TRBJ2-5; clone size: few; V gene: TRBV7-2; CDR3 DNA: TGTGCCAGCAGCGTCCCTAGCGGGTTCCAAGAGACCCAGTACTTC; CDR3 protein: CASSVPSGFQETQYF
D gene: -; J gene: TRBJ1-6; clone size: -; V gene: TRBV5-1; CDR3 DNA: TGCGCCAGCAGCTTTGGGAGAACAGGGTGGTCGGAATCACCCCTCCACTTT; CDR3 protein: CASSFGRTGWSESPLHF
D gene: TRBD1; J gene: TRBJ2-5; clone size: many; V gene: TRBV7-2; CDR3 DNA: TGTGCCAGCAGCCTCGGGACAGGTCCCTTTCGGGAGACCCAGTACTTC; CDR3 protein: CASSLGTGPFRETQYF
D gene: -; J gene: TRBJ2-1; clone size: few; V gene: TRBV28; CDR3 DNA: TGTGCCAGCGGGACGGGAGTGGGGTTTGAGAATGAGCAGTTCTTC; CDR3 protein: CASGTGVGFENEQFF
D gene: -; J gene: TRBJ1-5; clone size: -; V gene: TRBV6-1; CDR3 DNA: TGTGCCAGCAGTGAAGGGTCAAGCAGGCAGCCCCAGCATTTT; CDR3 protein: CASSEGSSRQPQHF
D gene: -; J gene: TRBJ2-1; clone size: -; V gene: TRBV7-6; CDR3 DNA: TGTGCCAGCAGCTTGATAGGAATCGGTGAGCAGTTCTTC; CDR3 protein: CASSLIGIGEQFF
D gene: TRBD1; J gene: TRBJ1-1; clone size: -; V gene: TRBV6-2/TRBV6-3; CDR3 DNA: TGTGCCAGCAGTAAATGGGACAGGGAAGCTTTCTTT; CDR3 protein: CASSKWDREAFF